The subject of this entry is one T cell receptor beta chain. Its cognate antigen is unknown. This sample was taken from a study of T cell responses to AZD1222 COVID-19 vaccine. Study conclusions and caveats: Increased Spike-specific TCR breadth and depth were observed after two AZD1222 doses. At 160-218 and 743-854, vaccine-associated CD4 TCRs were dominant, and they spanned spike.

Profiling relied on immunoSEQ multiplex PCR, and the TCRdb table lists in-frame clones only, not all of them. This sample yields about 100,000 clones, of which roughly 89% are seen a single time; 15% belongs to the top ten. V trimming: 5 bases; J trimming: 6 bases; junction bases outside the gene matches: 3. Germline V gene sequence: CDR1 SGHTA, CDR2 FQGTGA. The CDR3 sequence is 13 residues long. The sequence was collected from an adult in good health. The material was peripheral blood, obtained on day 0 of AZD1222 vaccination. The V and J genes are TRBV7-3 and TRBJ2-2; the match to TRBD1 covers 7 bases. The CDR3 protein is CASSKGTAGELFF. In nucleotides, the CDR3 is TGTGCCAGCAGCAAAGGGACAGCCGGGGAGCTGTTTTTT.